This T cell receptor (beta chain) was sequenced for a study of blood T cell repertoires in COVID-19. Across the study: Sources were T cells, B-cell-depleted T cells, or PBMCs; the material itself was cDNA or gDNA.

The CDR3 extends over 15 amino acids. V lost 6 bases and J lost 6, with 20 bases in between. Germline V gene sequence: CDR1 SGHAT, CDR2 FQDESV (reference sequence). Profiling relied on immunoSEQ multiplex PCR, and the TCRdb table lists in-frame clones only, not all of them. Counted here are about half a million clones, over 75% occurring once; the ten biggest clones make up roughly 3.2%. This sequence originates from a human donor in a cohort sampled during active COVID-19. The specimen was peripheral blood. The chain links TRBV11-1 to TRBJ1-1; no reliable D call. The chain's CDR3 is CASSQPGSTNSEAFF. The CDR3 DNA reads as TGTGCCAGCAGTCAACCGGGATCTACCAATTCTGAAGCTTTCTTT.